The 8 T cell receptor beta chains listed next were all sequenced from one sample in a study of T-cell memory formation after mild COVID-19. TCRdb reprocessed the 5' RACE reads via MiXCR and lists one record per CDR3 protein. Here the sample spans more than 200,000 distinct CDR3 sequences, around 17% being singletons. Sample: PBMCs or a T cell subset sorted from them (not recorded which). The receptors come from a man aged 18 to 30 who had mild COVID-19 (a few samples of this study predate the infection). Cell type and time point are not known.

Only a few counts were recorded for this clonotype. The genes are TRBV19 and TRBJ1-2, with 7 nucleotides matching TRBD1. The CDR3 contains 15 residues. Trimming removed 3 bases from V and 3 bases from J; junction bases left unmatched: 7. Germline V gene sequence: CDR1 LNHDA, CDR2 SQIVND (reference sequence). CDR3 coding DNA: TGTGCCAGTAGTATGGGGACAGACTCTTACTATGGCTACACCTTC. Translation gives CASSMGTDSYYGYTF.

This clonotype was found a few times. The chain is built from TRBV28 and TRBJ2-4; D unclear. The CDR3 loop spans 13 amino acids. Per the germline V gene, CDR1 is MDHEN and CDR2 is SYDVKM. The V gene lost 5 bases and the J gene lost 1 base, with 6 bases spanning the gap. CDR3 protein: CASSVPAKNIQYF. In DNA, the CDR3 is TGTGCCAGCAGTGTCCCGGCCAAAAACATTCAGTACTTC.

This clonotype came up a few times. The chain recombines TRBV21-1 with TRBJ2-2. TRBV21-1 is a recognized pseudogene. There are 17 residues in the CDR3. The CDR3 loop is CASSKALSDSNTGELFF. In DNA, the CDR3 is TGTGCCAGCAGCAAAGCGCTGAGCGATTCGAACACCGGGGAGCTGTTTTTT.

This clonotype was detected many times. The J gene is TRBJ2-5, the V gene TRBV5-1; weak D call: TRBD1 (6 bases). The CDR3 loop spans 13 amino acids. V shed 6 bases and J shed 1 base, with 10 bases lying between them. CDR1 is SGHRS and CDR2 is YFSETQ in the germline V gene. The CDR3 DNA reads TGCGCCAGCACCGGGGACACCCAAGAGACCCAGTACTTC. Translated, it gives CASTGDTQETQYF.

This clonotype was detected only a few times. The chain has TRBV11-3 and TRBJ2-2; D perhaps matches TRBD2 (6 bases). Looked up from germline, CDR1 is SGHNT and CDR2 is YENEEA. This CDR3 contains 14 residues. V lost 1 base and J lost 7, with 10 bases in between. In nucleotides, the CDR3 is TGTGCCAGCAGCTTAGGACGGGGGAACGGGGAGCTGTTTTTT. Amino acids: CASSLGRGNGELFF.

This clonotype has a handful of counts. The chain couples TRBV24-1 to TRBJ2-3; D is unclear. CDR1 and CDR2 from the germline V gene are KGHDR and SFDVKD. The V and J ends lost 2 bases and 2 bases respectively, with 4 bases between them. The CDR3 extends over 13 amino acids. As DNA, the CDR3 is TGTGCCACCAGTGATTCCTACACAGATACGCAGTATTTT. It encodes CATSDSYTDTQYF.

This clonotype was detected a few times. This chain links TRBV29-1 with TRBJ1-1; 10 bases map to TRBD1. The CDR3 covers 16 residues. Germline loops: CDR1 SQVTM, CDR2 ANQGSEA. Trimming took 8 bases from V and 0 from J; bases not matched to a gene: 12. The chain's CDR3 is CSLADRGSALNTEAFF. CDR3 bases: TGCAGCCTTGCGGACAGGGGGTCCGCGTTGAACACTGAAGCTTTCTTT.

This chain links TRBV12-3 or TRBV12-4 with TRBJ1-5; D gene unclear. The CDR3 covers 13 residues. V dropped 5 bases and J dropped 5 bases, with 10 bases sitting between them. CDR3 bases: TGTGCCAGCAGTGCTACCCGTGATCAGCCCCAGCATTTT. This sequence encodes CASSATRDQPQHF.